The clone carrying this T cell receptor (beta chain) was observed at least ten times. What it binds is unknown. The data stem from a study of early T cells in non-severe SARS-CoV-2 infection. Study-level background: The sequenced material was bulk RNA from unsorted whole blood, and its chains were unpaired.

In the library, individual cDNA molecules carried attached unique molecular identifiers. TCRdb re-called the 5' RACE reads through MiXCR, storing one row per CDR3 protein. This sample has 100,000 or so distinct CDR3 sequences, with roughly 13% found just once. The CDR3 length is 14 residues. The ends were cut back, 1 base at V and 0 bases at J, with 8 bases in the middle. Germline V gene data show CDR1 as DFQATT and CDR2 as SNEGSKA (reference sequence). General study points: The VDJdb matching leaned toward anti-spike CD8 responses and overlooked private and CD4 specificities.

The gene calls are TRBV20-1 and TRBJ2-3; no firm D call. The origin of this receptor is an adult who was a healthcare worker with PCR-confirmed SARS-CoV-2 infection or an uninfected control (not recorded which). The sequenced material came from whole blood. The CDR3 spells CSARVGASTDTQYF. In DNA, the CDR3 is TGCAGTGCTAGAGTGGGTGCTAGCACAGATACGCAGTATTTT.